This TCR beta chain was identified in a study of blood T cell repertoires in COVID-19. Study background: Whether acute or convalescent, the COVID-19 samples came from the United States, Italy and Spain.

Authors' analysis steps: The assay estimated nucleated cells by amplifying reference gene primers. Sequencing used immunoSEQ multiplex PCR; TCRdb keeps in-frame clones, though not all of them. V, J and clone size were drawn from that table, and D and trimming were deduced from the DNA. The profile shows under 200,000 clones, about four fifths of them singletons. The sample comprised peripheral blood. This receptor was identified in a man in his 60s with acute or convalescent COVID-19.

The CDR3 sequence is CASKYTDTQYF. Here the CDR3 DNA reads TGTGCCAGCAAATACACAGATACGCAGTATTTT. The chain is built from TRBV2 and TRBJ2-3; D is undetermined. CDR3 length: 11 residues. The V and J ends lost 7 bases and 2 bases respectively, with 4 bases between them. From germline, CDR1 is SNHLY and CDR2 FYNNEI.